One sample yielded the 23 T cell receptor beta chains listed below, sequenced in a study of T cell responses to AZD1222 COVID-19 vaccine. The data were produced by immunoSEQ multiplex PCR, yet TCRdb's version contains in-frame clones alone and is incomplete. The profile shows some 150,000 clones, around 90% of them singletons. The input for sequencing was peripheral blood, taken 28 days after the second dose of the MenACWY control vaccine. Source of these receptors: an adult who received the MenACWY meningococcal vaccine as a control.

The chain is built from TRBV6-5 and TRBJ1-5; a possible D gene is TRBD1 (5 bases). The V end lost 4 bases, the J end lost 5 bases, and 15 bases lay between the germline ends. Germline CDR1 reads MNHEY; CDR2 reads SVGAGI. This CDR3 comprises 15 residues. The chain's CDR3 is CASSSLGRGHQPQHF. In DNA, the CDR3 is TGTGCCAGCAGTTCCCTCGGGCGGGGCCATCAGCCCCAGCATTTT.

V gene TRBV3-1 (or the pseudogene TRBV3-2) combines with J gene TRBJ2-5, with 9 positions matching TRBD2. This CDR3 spans 17 amino acids. The V and J ends lost 1 base and 2 bases, in that order; junction bases with no gene match: 8. Per the germline V gene, CDR1 is LGHDT and CDR2 is YNNKEL (reference sequence). CDR3 protein: CASSQVLTSGRQETQYF. The CDR3 nucleotides are TGTGCCAGCAGCCAAGTCTTGACTAGCGGCCGTCAAGAGACCCAGTACTTC.

The chain employs TRBV7-9 and TRBJ1-1; tentatively, D is TRBD1 (6 bases). This CDR3 is 14 amino acids long. Germline assignment: CDR1 SEHNR and CDR2 FQNEAQ (reference sequence). V was pared by 4 bases and J by 1 base, with 10 bases between. As DNA, the CDR3 is TGTGCCAGCAGCTGGACAGCAAAGAACACTGAAGCTTTCTTT. Its translation: CASSWTAKNTEAFF.

This clone was observed once. CDR3 region: CASSPGGGGKTEAFF. The CDR3 nucleotides are TGTGCCAGCAGTCCAGGGGGCGGGGGTAAGACTGAAGCTTTCTTT. V and J are TRBV6-5 and TRBJ1-1; TRBD1 matches at 8 bases. The ends lost 5 bases at V and 5 bases at J; junction bases unmatched: 10. The V gene's germline CDR1 is MNHEY and CDR2 SVGAGI. This CDR3 contains 15 residues.

This chain links TRBV5-6 with TRBJ2-1, with 7 bases matching TRBD1. The trim removed 2 bases at V and 4 bases at J, leaving 6 bases unmatched. The CDR3 runs 15 residues. From germline, CDR1 is SGHDT and CDR2 YYEEEE. CDR3 protein: CASSFTDRPYNEQFF. The DNA of the CDR3 is TGTGCCAGCAGCTTTACGGACAGGCCTTACAATGAGCAGTTCTTC.

J is TRBJ1-2 and V is TRBV11-3; D possibly corresponds to TRBD1 (5 bases). The CDR3 contains 13 residues. V gave up 4 bases and J gave up 8 bases, with 14 bases separating them. CDR1 and CDR2 from the germline V gene are SGHNT and YENEEA. This CDR3 reads CASSSTSWGGYTF. CDR3 nucleotides: TGTGCCAGCAGCTCCACGAGCTGGGGGGGCTACACCTTC. Supplemented by reference TRBV11-3 and TRBJ1-2, the full variable domain reads EAGVVQSPRYKIIEKKQPVAFWCNPISGHNTLYWYLQNLGQGPELLIRYENEEAVDDSQLPKDRFSAERLKGVDSTLKIQPAELGDSAVYLCASSSTSWGGYTFGSGTRLTVV.

The V and J genes are TRBV9 and TRBJ1-1; a possible D gene is TRBD1 (6 bases). V was pared by 0 bases and J by 8 bases, with 11 bases between. The CDR3 length is 13 residues. CDR1 SGDLS and CDR2 YYNGEE come from the germline V gene. CDR3 in DNA: TGTGCCAGCAGCGTAGGGCCGGGGACAGAAGCTTTCTTT. It encodes CASSVGPGTEAFF.

V and J are TRBV5-1 and TRBJ2-4; TRBD2 aligns across 8 bases. CDR1 is SGHRS, CDR2 YFSETQ, per germline. The CDR3 has 17 residues. With V trimmed by 0 bases and J by 3 bases, 8 bases remained unmatched. CDR3 sequence: CASSLDTAGTSKNIQYF. CDR3 DNA: TGCGCCAGCAGCTTGGATACCGCCGGGACTAGCAAAAACATTCAGTACTTC.

V is TRBV19 and J is TRBJ1-1; D remains unclear. Germline V gene sequence: CDR1 LNHDA, CDR2 SQIVND (reference sequence). The CDR3 is 14 residues long. Deletions cut 5 bases from V and 1 base from J, with 11 bases between. CDR3 amino acids: CASSQRTENTEAFF. The CDR3, as DNA: TGTGCCAGTAGTCAACGCACGGAGAACACTGAAGCTTTCTTT.

The chain has TRBV27 and TRBJ1-2; D may be TRBD1 (6 bases). Germline lookup yields CDR1 MNHEY and CDR2 SMNVEV (reference sequence). The CDR3 is 17 residues long. Trimming shortened V by 0 bases and J by 4 bases, and 18 bases separated the two germline ends. The CDR3 sequence is CASSLSYQVQGLYGYTF. CDR3 nucleotide sequence: TGTGCCAGCAGTTTATCCTATCAGGTACAGGGTCTCTATGGCTACACCTTC.

This chain connects TRBV28 to TRBJ2-7, with D unresolved. CDR1 is MDHEN and CDR2 is SYDVKM in the germline V gene. CDR3 length: 13 residues. Trimming left V 5 bases short and J 5 bases short, with 13 bases between. CDR3 residues: CASSPAPRDEQYF. CDR3 nucleotide sequence: TGTGCCAGCAGTCCGGCACCACGAGACGAGCAGTACTTC.

The chain combines TRBV29-1 with TRBJ1-1, with D perhaps TRBD1 (6 bases). The CDR3 has 13 amino acids. Per germline, CDR1 SQVTM and CDR2 ANQGSEA. Trimming removed 4 bases at V and 0 bases at J, with 9 bases between. CDR3 in DNA: TGCAGCGTTGTAAAGGGGGTGAACACTGAAGCTTTCTTT. Translated, it gives CSVVKGVNTEAFF.

V is TRBV19 and J is TRBJ1-1; D gene uncertain. Looked up from germline, CDR1 is LNHDA and CDR2 is SQIVND (reference sequence). V was trimmed by 3 bases and J by 4 bases, leaving 12 bases between them. The CDR3 is made up of 14 amino acids. CDR3 coding DNA: TGTGCCAGTAGTATGGGTCGGGATAGCACTGAAGCTTTCTTT. This sequence encodes CASSMGRDSTEAFF.

The chain employs TRBV7-3 and TRBJ2-3; the match to TRBD2 covers 7 bases. Per germline, CDR1 SGHTA and CDR2 FQGTGA. V was clipped by 2 bases and J by 4 bases; unmatched bases: 9. This CDR3 has 16 amino acids. The CDR3 is CASSLLGRAFSDTQYF. In DNA, the CDR3 is TGTGCCAGCAGCTTATTAGGGAGGGCCTTCTCAGATACGCAGTATTTT.

The genes are TRBV6-1 and TRBJ1-4; 8 bases match TRBD1. This CDR3 is 14 amino acids long. Germline-derived CDR1 and CDR2 are MNHNS and SASEGT. V was clipped by 5 bases and J by 6 bases; unmatched bases: 5. CDR3 sequence (DNA): TGTGCCAGCAGTCAGGGGGCGCTTCATGAAAAACTGTTTTTT. It specifies CASSQGALHEKLFF.

This chain's CDR3 is CASSLDRAGGELFF. Written as DNA, the CDR3 is TGTGCCAGCAGCTTAGACAGGGCCGGCGGGGAGCTGTTTTTT. The chain joins TRBV7-9 to TRBJ2-2; D may be TRBD1 (6 bases). Germline V gene lookup returns CDR1 SEHNR and CDR2 FQNEAQ (reference sequence). V lost 1 base and J 7 bases, leaving 10 bases between the germline ends. The CDR3 is 14 amino acids.

The rearrangement links TRBV7-2 to TRBJ2-1, with D hard to call. Germline V CDR1 and CDR2: SGHTA, FQGNSA. The CDR3 is 15 amino acids. V lost 3 bases and J lost 0, with 9 bases in between. Written as DNA, the CDR3 is TGTGCCAGCAGCTTGAGCCAGTCCTCCTACAATGAGCAGTTCTTC. The encoded protein is CASSLSQSSYNEQFF.

This clone has a count of ten or more. The rearrangement joins TRBV7-9 to TRBJ1-1; D remains unclear. Trimming removed 3 bases from V and 0 bases from J, with 8 bases in between. This CDR3 region has 14 residues. Germline V lookup: CDR1 SEHNR, CDR2 FQNEAQ (reference sequence). The DNA for the CDR3 is TGTGCCAGCAGCTTCCGGTCCTTGAACACTGAAGCTTTCTTT. Translated, it gives CASSFRSLNTEAFF.

The chain carries TRBV5-4 and TRBJ2-5; 10 nucleotides line up with TRBD2. Germline assignment: CDR1 SGHNT and CDR2 YYREEE (reference sequence). V lost 0 bases to trimming and J lost 5 bases; unmatched junction nucleotides: 7. The CDR3 length is 16 residues. Written as DNA, the CDR3 is TGTGCCAGCAGCTTGGATGGGCTAGCGGGAGACGAGACCCAGTACTTC. It encodes CASSLDGLAGDETQYF.

The V call is TRBV7-3, the J call TRBJ1-1; D remains unclear. Germline-derived CDR1 and CDR2 are SGHTA and FQGTGA. Between the trimmed V and J ends, which lost 5 bases and 3 bases, there was a span of 19 bases. CDR3 length: 16 amino acids. The CDR3 DNA reads TGTGCCAGCAGCACCGGTGGCGCTCCCTGGGACACTGAAGCTTTCTTT. Its protein product is CASSTGGAPWDTEAFF.

The V and J genes are TRBV28 and TRBJ1-2; 7 nucleotides align to TRBD1. Germline V gene lookup returns CDR1 MDHEN and CDR2 SYDVKM. The CDR3 runs to 15 residues. Trimming took 4 bases from V and 8 from J; bases not matched to a gene: 13. The DNA for the CDR3 is TGTGCCAGCAGTTCCCAGGGGGACGGCGTCGGGGGCTACACCTTC. Protein sequence: CASSSQGDGVGGYTF.

This rearrangement joins TRBV5-8 to TRBJ2-5; TRBD1 matches 8 bases. The V gene's germline CDR1 is SGHTS and CDR2 YDEGEE. This CDR3 is built from 14 residues. Trimming cost V 1 base and J 7 bases; bases outside gene matches: 6. CDR3 nucleotide sequence: TGTGCCAGCAGCTTGCCTGCTGGGACAGGGACCCAGTACTTC. Its protein product is CASSLPAGTGTQYF.

V usage is TRBV10-3 and J usage is TRBJ1-3; D is unclear. Trimming took off 0 bases at V and 3 bases at J, with 9 bases between the two ends. The germline gives CDR1 ENHRY, CDR2 SYGVKD. The CDR3 spans 15 residues. The CDR3 DNA sequence: TGTGCCATCAGTGAGTCTGGGTGGAGTGGAAACACCATATATTTT. Protein product: CAISESGWSGNTIYF.